This T cell receptor beta chain was recovered during a study of T cells after yellow fever vaccination. Study-level points and caveats: Booster sampling recovered most clones from primary vaccination (under 98% CD4, around 88% CD8). Overlap between CD4 and CD8 compartments was detected for a small share of clonotypes.

V lost 5 bases, J lost 5 bases, and 15 bases lay in between. Germline-derived CDR1 and CDR2 are SGHAT and FQNNGV. This CDR3 contains 14 residues. TCR cDNA, made by 5'RACE template switching, carried an added universal primer site and UMIs. TCRdb called the 5' RACE reads again in MiXCR, with one record for every CDR3 protein. Altogether about 330,000 distinct CDR3 sequences are present, roughly 4% being singletons, with the ten largest covering around 24%. In its sample, this clonotype was seen many times. Its target is not known. The chain has TRBV11-2 and TRBJ1-2, with TRBD1 as a possible D gene (5 bases). This receptor was obtained from a man younger than 35 who received the YFV17D yellow fever vaccine. The sequenced sample was PBMCs, obtained 5 days after the yellow fever booster vaccination. CDR3 protein: CASSRPPQGYGYTF. As DNA, the CDR3 is TGTGCCAGCAGCCGCCCCCCGCAGGGTTATGGCTACACCTTC.